These 2 T cell receptor beta chains share one sample of origin, sequenced in a study of post-analysis software for immune sequencing data. General study findings and limits: Relative to controls, patients had a few TRBV segments at higher frequency, with TRBV5-6, TRBV5-1 and TRBV20-1 among these.

Presence of unique molecular identifiers characterized the TCR beta cDNA libraries. TCRdb reanalysed the PCR reads using MiXCR and keeps one entry per CDR3 protein. The data show approximately 260,000 distinct CDR3 sequences, 36% seen once. These receptors have no identified antigens. Sequenced sample: blood. Receptor source: a girl aged 10-17 years with multiple sclerosis.

The table lists this clonotype with many counts. This rearrangement joins TRBV20-1 to TRBJ1-1; the D is unclear. The V end lost 0 bases, the J end lost 5 bases, and 13 bases lay between the germline ends. The CDR3 loop spans 14 amino acids. CDR1 and CDR2 (germline): DFQATT, SNEGSKA (reference sequence). For the CDR3, the DNA is TGCAGTGCTAGAGATTCCGGCCCGAGGACTGAAGCTTTCTTT. Translation gives CSARDSGPRTEAFF.

This clonotype occurred a few times. This chain connects TRBV18 to TRBJ2-5; TRBD2 agrees at 7 bases. CDR1 and CDR2 from the germline V gene are KGHSH and LQKENI. The CDR3 contains 16 residues. V lost 1 base, J lost 5 bases, and 10 bases stayed unmatched. CDR3 sequence (DNA): TGTGCCAGCTCACCACGGGAGGGGCCTTCACGGGAGACCCAGTACTTC. Residues: CASSPREGPSRETQYF.